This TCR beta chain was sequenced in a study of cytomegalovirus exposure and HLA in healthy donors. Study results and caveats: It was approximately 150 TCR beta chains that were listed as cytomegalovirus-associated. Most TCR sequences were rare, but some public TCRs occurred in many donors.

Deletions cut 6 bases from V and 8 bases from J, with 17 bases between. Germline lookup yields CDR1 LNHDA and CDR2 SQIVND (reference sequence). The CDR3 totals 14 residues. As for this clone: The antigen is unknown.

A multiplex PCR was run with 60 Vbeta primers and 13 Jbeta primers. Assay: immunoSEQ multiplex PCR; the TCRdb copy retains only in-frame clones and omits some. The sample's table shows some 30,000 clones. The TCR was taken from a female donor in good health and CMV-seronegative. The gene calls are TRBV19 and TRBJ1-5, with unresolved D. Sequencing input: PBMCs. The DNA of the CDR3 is TGTGCCAGTAGCTTGAGAGGAGTATCAGAGCCCCAGCATTTT. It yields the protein CASSLRGVSEPQHF.